These 32 T cell receptor beta chains came from one sample sequenced in a study of shared clonotypes between healthy human individuals. Clones were read by immunoSEQ multiplex PCR, and TCRdb kept only the in-frame ones, dropping some. Of about a million clones listed, approximately 80% were seen once; the top ten hold 1.5%. Sequencing was done on a sample of memory CD4+ T cells sorted from blood. Subset noted: CD45RA-negative fraction. Receptors were obtained from a young man in good health.

This chain links TRBV30 with TRBJ1-1; perhaps TRBD1 as D (6 bases). The germline CDR1 and CDR2 sequences are GTSNPN and SVGIG (reference sequence). With 2 bases removed from V and 10 bases from J, the gap between germline ends came to 11 bases. The CDR3 consists of 11 residues. The CDR3 is CAWSQGTVAFF. The CDR3 coding sequence is TGTGCCTGGAGTCAGGGGACGGTAGCTTTCTTT. Full variable domain (missing parts from reference TRBV30 and TRBJ1-1): SQTIHQWPATLVQPVGSPLSLECTVEGTSNPNLYWYRQAAGRGLQLLFYSVGIGQISSEVPQNLSASRPQDRQFILSSKKLLLSDSGFYLCAWSQGTVAFFGQGTRLTVV.

There are a few counts of this clone. The J gene is TRBJ1-5, the V gene TRBV10-3; D gene unclear. Germline V gives CDR1 ENHRY, CDR2 SYGVKD. The CDR3 has 15 amino acids. Trimming took 10 bases from V and 1 from J, leaving 17 bases between them. CDR3 nucleotides: TGTGCCACGACTCTTTCCGGGGAGAGCAATCAGCCCCAGCATTTT. The encoded protein is CATTLSGESNQPQHF.

CDR3 sequence: CASSFLAYDQETQYF. CDR3 DNA sequence: TGTGCCAGCAGCTTTTTAGCCTACGACCAAGAGACCCAGTACTTC. The genes are TRBV7-6 and TRBJ2-5, with D uncertain. Per germline, CDR1 SGHVS and CDR2 FNYEAQ. This CDR3 comprises 15 residues. V was trimmed by 3 bases and J by 0 bases, leaving 11 bases between them. Combining the CDR3 with reference TRBV7-6 and TRBJ2-5 gives the whole variable domain GAGVSQSPRYKVTKRGQDVALRCDPISGHVSLYWYRQALGQGPEFLTYFNYEAQQDKSGLPNDRFSAERPEGSISTLTIQRTEQRDSAMYRCASSFLAYDQETQYFGPGTRLLVL.

The V and J genes are TRBV7-9 and TRBJ1-4, with D unresolved. The V end was cut by 4 bases, the J end by 8 bases, with 14 bases between. The CDR3 runs 14 residues. The V gene's germline CDR1 is SEHNR and CDR2 FQNEAQ (reference sequence). CDR3 nucleotide sequence: TGTGCCAGCAGCTCCCCGGGGAGCGGGGAAAAACTGTTTTTT. Its translation: CASSSPGSGEKLFF.

This clone has more than one count but fewer than ten. The rearrangement uses TRBV9 and TRBJ2-2, with D perhaps being TRBD1 or TRBD2 (5 bases each). CDR1 and CDR2 (germline): SGDLS, YYNGEE. The CDR3 extends over 15 amino acids. V lost 3 bases, J lost 6 bases, and 15 bases lay in between. DNA for the CDR3: TGTGCCAGCAGCGCCCTGGGGGAGACGGCCGGGGAGCTGTTTTTT. This codes for CASSALGETAGELFF.

On this clone: This may stem from a read error, because a much larger clone lies one nucleotide away. Other nucleotide sequences from this sample produce the same CDR3. The V and J genes are TRBV5-6 and TRBJ2-5; D ambiguous. This CDR3 has 11 residues. V was cut by 2 bases and J by 4 bases, with 3 bases left in between. Germline lookup yields CDR1 SGHDT and CDR2 YYEEEE. CDR3 coding DNA: TGTGCCAGCAGCTTCCGAGAGACCCAGTACTTC. Translating gives CASSFRETQYF.

J is TRBJ2-5 and V is TRBV14, with 9 bases aligning to TRBD2. Germline V CDR1 and CDR2: SGHDN, FVKESK. V was pared by 4 bases and J by 5 bases, with 11 bases of the junction left unmatched. The CDR3 contains 16 residues. This CDR3 is CASSPLAGAKRETQYF. The CDR3 coding sequence is TGTGCCAGCAGCCCATTAGCGGGGGCCAAGAGGGAGACCCAGTACTTC. The full variable domain, rest sourced from reference TRBV14 and TRBJ2-5, is EAGVTQFPSHSVIEKGQTVTLRCDPISGHDNLYWYRRVMGKEIKFLLHFVKESKQDESGMPNNRFLAERTGGTYSTLKVQPAELEDSGVYFCASSPLAGAKRETQYFGPGTRLLVL.

The V call is TRBV14, the J call TRBJ2-7; D unclear. CDR1 is SGHDN and CDR2 is FVKESK in the germline V gene. This CDR3 contains 13 residues. V lost 3 bases and J 6 bases, leaving 12 bases between the germline ends. CDR3 protein: CASSQLVGSEQYF. The CDR3, as DNA: TGTGCCAGCAGCCAGTTGGTCGGGTCCGAGCAGTACTTC. Drawing the rest from reference TRBV14 and TRBJ2-7, the complete variable domain is EAGVTQFPSHSVIEKGQTVTLRCDPISGHDNLYWYRRVMGKEIKFLLHFVKESKQDESGMPNNRFLAERTGGTYSTLKVQPAELEDSGVYFCASSQLVGSEQYFGPGTRLTVT.

CDR3 DNA: TGTGCCAGCAGCCCGGGGACAGGGACTTACACCGGGGAGCTGTTTTTT. Protein: CASSPGTGTYTGELFF. The chain couples TRBV11-3 to TRBJ2-2, with TRBD1 identical over 9 bases. The CDR3 totals 16 residues. After removal of 5 bases from V and 3 bases from J, the junction contained 7 bases not matched to a gene. The germline V gene has CDR1 SGHNT and CDR2 YENEEA.

This chain connects TRBV18 to TRBJ2-5; maybe TRBD1 (6 bases). This CDR3 region has 14 residues. V lost 6 bases to trimming and J lost 1 base, with 12 bases between them. Per the germline V gene, CDR1 is KGHSH and CDR2 is LQKENI. The CDR3 nucleotides read TGTGCCAGCTCGGCCGGGACACCCCAAGAGACCCAGTACTTC. It encodes CASSAGTPQETQYF.

The DNA of the CDR3 is TGTGCCAGCAGTCGGGACAGGGTGAACAATCAGCCCCAGCATTTT. Its protein is CASSRDRVNNQPQHF. V is TRBV2 and J is TRBJ1-5, with 9 bases lining up with TRBD1. V lost 5 bases, J lost 3 bases, and 5 bases stayed unmatched. The CDR3 extends over 15 amino acids. Germline CDR1 and CDR2: SNHLY and FYNNEI.

The V gene is TRBV5-6, the J gene TRBJ2-7; 12 nucleotides align to TRBD1. Germline V CDR1 and CDR2: SGHDT, YYEEEE. The junction had 8 bases not matched to a gene; V was cut back by 4 bases and J by 0 bases. The CDR3 sequence is 17 residues long. The CDR3 loop is CASSPGTGGFPSYEQYF. CDR3 sequence (DNA): TGTGCCAGCAGCCCCGGGACAGGGGGCTTTCCCTCCTACGAGCAGTACTTC.

The rearrangement links TRBV10-2 to TRBJ1-2, with D tentatively TRBD1 (5 bases). The ends were cut back, 4 bases at V and 3 bases at J, with 12 bases in the middle. Germline CDR1 reads WSHSY; CDR2 reads SAAADI. There are 14 residues in the CDR3. The CDR3 DNA is TGCGCCAGCAGTGGATGGGACCGCGACTATGGCTACACCTTC. This gives the protein CASSGWDRDYGYTF.

The chain couples TRBV15 to TRBJ2-7, with a possible D match to TRBD1 (6 bases). The CDR3 has 14 amino acids. Germline-derived CDR1 and CDR2 are LNHNV and YYDKDF (reference sequence). Trimming took 3 bases from V and 9 from J, leaving 18 bases between them. CDR3 sequence reads: CATSSVNMGQRQYF. The DNA of the CDR3 is TGTGCCACCAGCAGTGTCAATATGGGACAACGGCAGTACTTC.

The rearrangement links TRBV6-5 to TRBJ1-2, with D perhaps TRBD1 (6 bases). Germline V CDR1 and CDR2: MNHEY, SVGAGI. The CDR3 runs 13 residues. The V end was cut by 5 bases, the J end by 7 bases, with 14 bases between. The CDR3 loop reads CASSTGTYFGYTF. CDR3 DNA: TGTGCCAGCAGTACCGGGACATACTTTGGCTACACCTTC.

This chain joins TRBV25-1 and TRBJ1-5; 11 bases map to TRBD1. Germline lookup yields CDR1 MGHDK and CDR2 SYGVNS. J lost 5 bases, V lost 6 bases, and 3 bases had no gene match. The CDR3 has 14 amino acids. The DNA of the CDR3 is TGTGCCAGCAGCCCGGGACAGGGGGATCAGCCCCAGCATTTT. Protein product: CASSPGQGDQPQHF.

The CDR3 coding sequence is TGTGCCTGGAGTGCCAACAGGGCGGGCAGCGGGGAGCTGTTTTTT. Translation: CAWSANRAGSGELFF. The V call is TRBV30, the J call TRBJ2-2; D is perhaps TRBD1 (6 bases). Trimming shortened V by 1 base and J by 7 bases, and 16 bases separated the two germline ends. The CDR3 extends over 15 amino acids. Germline V lookup: CDR1 GTSNPN, CDR2 SVGIG (reference sequence). Full variable domain (rest looked up from reference TRBV30 and TRBJ2-2): SQTIHQWPATLVQPVGSPLSLECTVEGTSNPNLYWYRQAAGRGLQLLFYSVGIGQISSEVPQNLSASRPQDRQFILSSKKLLLSDSGFYLCAWSANRAGSGELFFGEGSRLTVL.

V is TRBV10-3 and J is TRBJ2-6; 7 bases map to TRBD1. V lost 5 bases and J lost 3; bases outside the gene matches: 1. Germline loops: CDR1 ENHRY, CDR2 SYGVKD. The CDR3 length is 14 residues. CDR3 DNA: TGTGCCATCAGTACAGGGGATGGGGCCAACGTCCTGACTTTC. This translates into CAISTGDGANVLTF.

The J gene is TRBJ2-2, the V gene TRBV30, with D hard to call. There are 11 residues in the CDR3. Germline CDR1 GTSNPN, CDR2 SVGIG (reference sequence). The ends were cut back, 3 bases at V and 9 bases at J, with 8 bases in the middle. The CDR3 DNA reads TGTGCCTGGAGCCTGAATCGGGAGCTGTTTTTT. It encodes CAWSLNRELFF.

The chain combines TRBV7-2 with TRBJ2-7, with 8 bases lining up with TRBD2. Germline CDR1 is SGHTA and CDR2 is FQGNSA. V shed 10 bases, J shed 2 bases, and the junction held 10 bases outside the gene matches. The CDR3 covers 14 residues. The DNA for the CDR3 is TGTGCCACTGTCACTAGCGGCCAGACCTACGAGCAGTACTTC. Translating gives CATVTSGQTYEQYF.

V is TRBV18 and J is TRBJ1-2; D gene unclear. The CDR3 contains 15 residues. V gave up 3 bases and J gave up 8 bases, with 19 bases separating them. Per the germline V gene, CDR1 is KGHSH and CDR2 is LQKENI. The DNA of the CDR3 is TGTGCCAGCTCACCTTACTCCAACACCCCCCAGGGCTACACCTTC. The encoded protein is CASSPYSNTPQGYTF.

This clone was seen only a few times. The chain recombines TRBV30 with TRBJ2-7, with 10 bases lining up with TRBD1. Germline loops: CDR1 GTSNPN, CDR2 SVGIG (reference sequence). The CDR3 extends over 13 amino acids. J gave up 5 bases and V 4 bases, and 5 bases lay outside the gene matches. The CDR3 is CAWKGQGINEQYF. The CDR3, as DNA: TGTGCCTGGAAGGGACAGGGGATCAACGAGCAGTACTTC.

This rearrangement joins TRBV2 to TRBJ2-5; no reliable D call. V lost 0 bases, J lost 5 bases, and 10 bases lay in between. The CDR3 is 14 amino acids. Per the germline V gene, CDR1 is SNHLY and CDR2 is FYNNEI. CDR3 protein: CASSEANPGETQYF. The CDR3 bases are TGTGCCAGCAGTGAAGCTAACCCCGGCGAGACCCAGTACTTC.

This rearrangement joins TRBV5-6 to TRBJ2-7; maybe TRBD2 (6 bases). The CDR3 contains 14 residues. Germline CDR1 and CDR2: SGHDT and YYEEEE. Trimming shortened V by 2 bases and J by 2 bases, and 11 bases separated the two germline ends. The CDR3 here is CASSLGGVTYEQYF. CDR3 bases: TGTGCCAGCAGCTTAGGAGGGGTGACCTACGAGCAGTACTTC. Full variable domain (rest looked up from reference TRBV5-6 and TRBJ2-7): DAGVTQSPTHLIKTRGQQVTLRCSPKSGHDTVSWYQQALGQGPQFIFQYYEEEERQRGNFPDRFSGHQFPNYSSELNVNALLLGDSALYLCASSLGGVTYEQYFGPGTRLTVT.

As for this clone: Additional DNA sequences in this sample encode the identical CDR3. The chain has TRBV9 and TRBJ1-5; TRBD1 might be the D (6 bases). Germline-derived CDR1 and CDR2 are SGDLS and YYNGEE. The CDR3 totals 15 residues. Trimming removed 0 bases from V and 2 bases from J, with 9 bases in between. The CDR3 here is CASSVDPGGNQPQHF. In nucleotides, the CDR3 is TGTGCCAGCAGCGTAGATCCAGGGGGCAATCAGCCCCAGCATTTT.

V gene TRBV11-2 combines with J gene TRBJ2-5; D remains ambiguous. TRBJ2-7 explains the end of the DNA better; the J call may be wrong. The CDR3 has 13 residues. Looked up from germline, CDR1 is SGHAT and CDR2 is FQNNGV. The CDR3 spells CASSLGLGYEQYF. The CDR3 nucleotides read TGTGCCAGCAGCTTAGGGCTCGGATACGAGCAGTACTTC.

Notes on this clone: One base separates it from a far larger clone, so it is likely a read error. This rearrangement joins TRBV7-9 to TRBJ2-5; D tentatively reads TRBD1 or TRBD2 (5 bases each). The germline CDR1 and CDR2 sequences are SEHNR and FQNEAQ (reference sequence). V lost 3 bases to trimming and J lost 9 bases, with 17 bases between them. This CDR3 spans 14 amino acids. The DNA of the CDR3 is TGTGCCAGCAGCTTCTTATCAGGGACCGAGGCCCAGTACTTC. Residues: CASSFLSGTEAQYF.

This clone was detected a few times. The chain is built from TRBV7-2 and TRBJ1-6; D may be TRBD1 (5 bases). V dropped 1 base and J dropped 10 bases, with 11 bases sitting between them. Germline assignment: CDR1 SGHTA and CDR2 FQGNSA. This CDR3 has 14 residues. The DNA for the CDR3 is TGTGCCAGCAGCTTAGAAGGGGTGGGATCACCCCTCCACTTT. This encodes CASSLEGVGSPLHF.

The chain uses TRBV7-9 and TRBJ2-7; D perhaps matches TRBD1 (6 bases). CDR3 length: 14 residues. Trimming took 2 bases from V and 2 from J, leaving 10 bases between them. Per the germline V gene, CDR1 is SEHNR and CDR2 is FQNEAQ (reference sequence). The CDR3 loop reads CASSLNQGTYEQYF. CDR3 coding DNA: TGTGCCAGCAGCTTAAATCAGGGGACCTACGAGCAGTACTTC. The variable domain in full, with the rest retrieved from reference TRBV7-9 and TRBJ2-7, is DTGVSQNPRHKITKRGQNVTFRCDPISEHNRLYWYRQTLGQGPEFLTYFQNEAQLEKSRLLSDRFSAERPKGSFSTLEIQRTEQGDSAMYLCASSLNQGTYEQYFGPGTRLTVT.

The chain combines TRBV6-4 with TRBJ2-7, with 11 bases aligning to TRBD2. The CDR3 has 14 amino acids. Germline CDR1 and CDR2: MRHNA and SNTAGT. Trimming cost V 6 bases and J 4 bases; bases outside gene matches: 5. The CDR3 nucleotides read TGTGCCAGCAGAGGACTAGCGGGCCAATACGAGCAGTACTTC. This sequence encodes CASRGLAGQYEQYF.

The J gene is TRBJ2-3, the V gene TRBV7-8; 7 positions match TRBD1. Germline assignment: CDR1 SGHVS and CDR2 FQNEAQ. CDR3 length: 17 amino acids. V shed 5 bases, J shed 3 bases, and the junction held 14 bases outside the gene matches. For the CDR3, the DNA is TGTGCCAGCAGCGCCCACTTTGACAGGGCAACAACAGATACGCAGTATTTT. Its translation: CASSAHFDRATTDTQYF.

This chain links TRBV6-4 with TRBJ2-3; the D gene is possibly TRBD1 (6 bases). The CDR3 extends over 14 amino acids. CDR1 is MRHNA, CDR2 SNTAGT, per germline. Trimming pared 4 bases from V and 0 bases from J, leaving 8 bases between. The CDR3 sequence: CASSATGSTDTQYF. The CDR3 region has the DNA TGTGCCAGCAGTGCCACAGGGAGCACAGATACGCAGTATTTT.